A selection of T cell receptor beta chains follows, all from one sample in a study of shared clonotypes between healthy human individuals. TCRdb's copy holds only in-frame clones and misses some; the assay was immunoSEQ multiplex PCR. The sample includes around 2.1 million clones, about 93% of them seen just once. Sequenced: naive CD8+ T cells from PBMCs. The receptors were sampled from a man between 18 and 29 years old in good health. Some clones in this sample may be carry-over from other donors' samples. Each CDR3 is given with its conserved first and last residue. A D gene is named only where the DNA matches it firmly. Rows give clone size only sometimes, using once, few, many, or a class for an expanded clone.

V gene	J gene	clone size	D gene	CDR3 protein	CDR3 DNA
TRBV19	TRBJ2-7	NA	TRBD2	CASSLGLAGNYEQYF	TGTGCCAGTAGTTTAGGACTAGCGGGAAACTACGAGCAGTACTTC
TRBV4-1	TRBJ2-7	NA	NA	CASSQGLGTYEQYF	TGCGCCAGCAGCCAAGGGCTCGGGACCTACGAGCAGTACTTC
TRBV28	TRBJ1-6	NA	NA	CASSFPTNSPLHF	TGTGCCAGCAGTTTCCCCACCAATTCACCCCTCCACTTT
TRBV6-1	TRBJ2-7	NA	NA	CASSEVGGRGYEQYF	TGTGCCAGCAGTGAAGTAGGGGGGCGTGGCTACGAGCAGTACTTC
TRBV5-1	TRBJ1-2	NA	NA	CASSLVQAEGGYTF	TGCGCCAGCAGCTTGGTACAGGCTGAAGGGGGCTACACCTTC
TRBV2	TRBJ2-1	NA	NA	CASSEAGALGISYNEQFF	TGTGCCAGCAGTGAAGCGGGGGCGCTGGGAATTTCCTACAATGAGCAGTTCTTC
TRBV9	TRBJ2-1	NA	TRBD2	CASSALAGGRNEQFF	TGTGCCAGCAGCGCACTAGCGGGAGGTAGAAATGAGCAGTTCTTC
TRBV4-1	TRBJ2-1	NA	NA	CASSRTGSSYNEQFF	TGCGCCAGCAGCCGCACTGGAAGCTCCTACAATGAGCAGTTCTTC
TRBV4-1	TRBJ2-1	NA	NA	CASSQDRGTRVEDEQFF	TGCGCCAGCAGCCAAGATAGGGGGACAAGGGTTGAGGATGAGCAGTTCTTC
TRBV15	TRBJ1-6	NA	NA	CATSAGRDGSPLHF	TGTGCCACCAGCGCCGGCAGGGACGGGTCACCCCTCCACTTT
TRBV10-2	TRBJ2-4	NA	NA	CASSESKNIQYF	TGCGCCAGCAGTGAGTCTAAAAACATTCAGTACTTC
TRBV25-1	TRBJ2-3	NA	TRBD2	CASSLGAGVADTQYF	TGTGCCAGCAGCCTGGGAGCGGGAGTGGCAGATACGCAGTATTTT
TRBV5-4	TRBJ1-2	NA	TRBD1	CASSQGTDHYGYTF	TGTGCCAGCAGTCAAGGGACAGACCACTATGGCTACACCTTC
TRBV25-1	TRBJ2-1	NA	NA	CASSEPRTLNEQFF	TGTGCCAGCAGTGAGCCTCGGACCCTCAATGAGCAGTTCTTC
TRBV4-1	TRBJ1-6	NA	TRBD1	CASSQGGTGSYNSPLHF	TGCGCCAGCAGCCAAGGGGGGACAGGTTCTTATAATTCACCCCTCCACTTT
TRBV7-9	TRBJ2-3	NA	TRBD1	CASSPYRGPSTDTQYF	TGTGCCAGCAGCCCATACAGGGGACCAAGCACAGATACGCAGTATTTT
TRBV19	TRBJ2-1	NA	NA	CASSSRDSLLNEQFF	TGTGCCAGTAGTAGCCGGGACTCCCTACTAAATGAGCAGTTCTTC
TRBV28	TRBJ2-1	few	NA	CASSFDEQFF	TGTGCCAGCAGTTTCGATGAGCAGTTCTTC
TRBV19	TRBJ1-5	NA	NA	CASRTWTDFNQPQHF	TGTGCCAGTAGAACTTGGACAGACTTCAATCAGCCCCAGCATTTT
TRBV28	TRBJ2-2	few	TRBD1	CASSLTGDTGELFF	TGTGCCAGCAGTTTAACAGGGGACACCGGGGAGCTGTTTTTT
TRBV6-5	TRBJ2-3	NA	TRBD2	CASTTLAGADTQYF	TGTGCCAGCACCACACTAGCGGGAGCAGATACGCAGTATTTT
TRBV15	TRBJ1-2	NA	NA	CATSRDRSGSAYGYTF	TGTGCCACCAGCAGAGATCGGTCAGGGTCGGCCTATGGCTACACCTTC
TRBV28	TRBJ2-7	NA	NA	CASSLGPGTAYEQYF	TGTGCCAGCAGTTTAGGGCCAGGCACCGCCTACGAGCAGTACTTC
TRBV9	TRBJ2-1	NA	TRBD2	CASSVAGGRSYNEQFF	TGTGCCAGCAGCGTAGCGGGCGGGAGGTCCTACAATGAGCAGTTCTTC
TRBV5-1	TRBJ2-7	NA	TRBD2	CASSLDPGGTYEQYF	TGCGCCAGCAGCTTGGACCCGGGAGGGACCTACGAGCAGTACTTC
TRBV4-1	TRBJ2-1	once	TRBD2	CASSREGSYNEQFF	TGCGCCAGCAGCCGGGAGGGATCCTACAATGAGCAGTTCTTC
TRBV5-1	TRBJ2-7	NA	TRBD1	CASSLRTGEKDEQYF	TGCGCCAGCAGCTTGAGAACAGGGGAAAAGGACGAGCAGTACTTC
TRBV9	TRBJ2-1	NA	TRBD2	CASSAPPGTRYDEQFF	TGTGCCAGCAGCGCCCCTCCCGGGACTAGGTATGATGAGCAGTTCTTC
TRBV19	TRBJ1-1	NA	NA	CASSRPGGNTEAFF	TGTGCCAGTAGTCGGCCAGGCGGGAACACTGAAGCTTTCTTT
TRBV27	TRBJ2-7	NA	TRBD2	CASSETRLAGSYEQYF	TGTGCCAGCAGCGAAACAAGACTAGCGGGCTCCTACGAGCAGTACTTC
TRBV15	TRBJ1-5	NA	TRBD1	CATSRRQGDEPQHF	TGTGCCACCAGCAGACGACAGGGGGATGAGCCCCAGCATTTT
TRBV2	TRBJ1-2	NA	NA	CASSEEDRMSDTNYGYTF	TGTGCCAGCAGTGAGGAAGACAGAATGTCCGATACGAACTATGGCTACACCTTC
TRBV7-3	TRBJ1-1	NA	NA	CASSSPGRLNTEAFF	TGTGCCAGCAGCTCCCCTGGCAGGTTGAACACTGAAGCTTTCTTT
TRBV10-3	TRBJ1-2	NA	NA	CAISEWTENYGYTF	TGTGCCATCAGTGAGTGGACAGAAAACTATGGCTACACCTTC
TRBV4-1	TRBJ2-7	NA	TRBD1	CASSQVQGPYEQYF	TGCGCCAGCAGCCAAGTACAGGGGCCCTACGAGCAGTACTTC
TRBV9	TRBJ2-3	NA	NA	CASSDGTSYTDTQYF	TGTGCCAGCAGCGATGGGACTTCGTACACAGATACGCAGTATTTT
TRBV27	TRBJ2-7	NA	TRBD2	CASIWRGLAGGHGPYEQYF	TGTGCCAGCATTTGGAGGGGACTAGCGGGAGGTCACGGCCCCTACGAGCAGTACTTC
TRBV9	TRBJ2-1	NA	NA	CASSVDNEQFF	TGTGCCAGCAGCGTAGATAATGAGCAGTTCTTC
TRBV7-8	TRBJ2-6	NA	TRBD1	CASSFLGQGAFSGANVLTF	TGTGCCAGCAGCTTCCTCGGACAGGGGGCGTTCTCTGGGGCCAACGTCCTGACTTTC
TRBV13	TRBJ2-5	NA	TRBD2	CASSLGMGLDRETQYF	TGTGCCAGCAGCTTAGGTATGGGACTAGACCGAGAGACCCAGTACTTC
TRBV9	TRBJ2-1	NA	TRBD2	CASSVERDPPHEQFF	TGTGCCAGCAGCGTAGAGCGGGACCCCCCACATGAGCAGTTCTTC
TRBV5-1	TRBJ2-1	NA	NA	CASRFNRGENEQFF	TGCGCCAGCAGGTTTAACCGGGGCGAAAATGAGCAGTTCTTC
TRBV11-2	TRBJ1-1	NA	TRBD1	CASGEPEDRDRAF	TGTGCCAGCGGGGAACCCGAAGACCGGGACAGGGCTTTT
TRBV9	TRBJ2-7	NA	NA	CASSVVAGSSYEQYF	TGTGCCAGCAGCGTAGTGGCAGGGAGCTCCTACGAGCAGTACTTC
TRBV4-1	TRBJ2-2	few	NA	CASSHHSGANTGELFF	TGCGCCAGCAGCCACCATAGCGGAGCTAACACCGGGGAGCTGTTTTTT
TRBV4-1	TRBJ2-1	NA	TRBD2	CASSRVAGGQYNEQFF	TGCGCCAGCAGCCGAGTAGCGGGAGGACAATACAATGAGCAGTTCTTC
TRBV27	TRBJ1-2	NA	NA	CASSDRGGGGYTF	TGTGCCAGCAGTGACCGGGGGGGCGGGGGCTACACCTTC
TRBV19	TRBJ1-2	NA	NA	CASSLASLYGYTF	TGTGCCAGTAGCTTGGCCTCCCTCTATGGCTACACCTTC
TRBV10-3	TRBJ1-2	NA	NA	CAISEYFPTENYGYTF	TGTGCCATCAGTGAGTACTTCCCTACAGAAAACTATGGCTACACCTTC
TRBV27	TRBJ1-5	NA	NA	CASSLRGSKEPQHF	TGTGCCAGCAGCCTTCGTGGGTCCAAAGAGCCCCAGCATTTT
TRBV7-9	TRBJ1-3	NA	TRBD1	CASGTGATGNTIYF	TGTGCCAGCGGGACAGGGGCAACTGGAAACACCATATATTTT
TRBV7-2	TRBJ2-2	once	TRBD1	CASSSQGAGPFNTGELFF	TGTGCCAGCAGCTCACAGGGGGCGGGCCCCTTCAACACCGGGGAGCTGTTTTTT
TRBV9	TRBJ1-3	NA	NA	CASSYSKTPFGRRPGNTIYF	TGTGCCAGCAGCTATTCGAAAACCCCGTTTGGCAGGCGTCCAGGAAACACCATATATTTT
TRBV27	TRBJ2-7	NA	NA	CASSLSSPGVIPYEQYF	TGTGCCAGCAGTTTATCCTCTCCAGGGGTCATACCCTACGAGCAGTACTTC
TRBV7-8	TRBJ2-7	NA	TRBD2	CASSPSGRSHEQYF	TGTGCCAGCAGCCCTAGCGGGAGGAGCCACGAGCAGTACTTC